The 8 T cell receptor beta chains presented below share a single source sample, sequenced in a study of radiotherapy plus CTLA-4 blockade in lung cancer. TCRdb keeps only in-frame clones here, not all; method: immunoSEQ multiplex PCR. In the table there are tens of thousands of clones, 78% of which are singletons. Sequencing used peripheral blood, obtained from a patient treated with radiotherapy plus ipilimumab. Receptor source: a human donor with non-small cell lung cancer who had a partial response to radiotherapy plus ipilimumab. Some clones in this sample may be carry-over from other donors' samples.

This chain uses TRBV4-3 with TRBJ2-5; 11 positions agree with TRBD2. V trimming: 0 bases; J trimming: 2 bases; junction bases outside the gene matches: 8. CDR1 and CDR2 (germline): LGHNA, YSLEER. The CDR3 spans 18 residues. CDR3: CASSQEQSLAGEQETQYF. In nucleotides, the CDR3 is TGCGCCAGCAGCCAAGAACAGTCACTAGCGGGGGAGCAAGAGACCCAGTACTTC.

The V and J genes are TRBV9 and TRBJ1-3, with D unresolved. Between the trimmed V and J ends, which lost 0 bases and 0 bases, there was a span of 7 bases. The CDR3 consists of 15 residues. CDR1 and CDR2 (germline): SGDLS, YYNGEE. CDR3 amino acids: CASSVGASSGNTIYF. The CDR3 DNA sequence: TGTGCCAGCAGCGTAGGGGCGAGCTCTGGAAACACCATATATTTT. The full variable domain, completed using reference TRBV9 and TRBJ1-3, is DSGVTQTPKHLITATGQRVTLRCSPRSGDLSVYWYQQSLDQGLQFLIQYYNGEERAKGNILERFSAQQFPDLHSELNLSSLELGDSALYFCASSVGASSGNTIYFGEGSWLTVV.

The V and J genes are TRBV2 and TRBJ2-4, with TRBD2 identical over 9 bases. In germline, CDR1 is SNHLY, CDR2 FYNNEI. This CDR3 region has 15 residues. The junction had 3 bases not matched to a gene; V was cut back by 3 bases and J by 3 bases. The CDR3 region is CASSETSGFKNIQYF. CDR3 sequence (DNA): TGTGCCAGCAGTGAGACTAGCGGTTTCAAAAACATTCAGTACTTC. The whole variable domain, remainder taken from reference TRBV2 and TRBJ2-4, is EPEVTQTPSHQVTQMGQEVILRCVPISNHLYFYWYRQILGQKVEFLVSFYNNEISEKSEIFDDQFSVERPDGSNFTLKIRSTKLEDSAMYFCASSETSGFKNIQYFGAGTRLSVL.

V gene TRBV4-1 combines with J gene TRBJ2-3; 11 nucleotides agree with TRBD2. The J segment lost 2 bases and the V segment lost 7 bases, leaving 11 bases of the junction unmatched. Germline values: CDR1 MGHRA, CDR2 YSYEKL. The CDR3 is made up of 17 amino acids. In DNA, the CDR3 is TGCGCCAGCAAAATTGAACTAGCGGGAGTTGCCACAGATACGCAGTATTTT. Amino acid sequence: CASKIELAGVATDTQYF.

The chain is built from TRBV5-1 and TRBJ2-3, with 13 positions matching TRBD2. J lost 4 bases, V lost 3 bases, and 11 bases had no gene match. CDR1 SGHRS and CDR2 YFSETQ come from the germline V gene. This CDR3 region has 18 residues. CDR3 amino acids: CASSYGLAGAQRADTQYF. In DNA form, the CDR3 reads TGCGCCAGCAGCTACGGACTAGCGGGAGCTCAGAGGGCAGATACGCAGTATTTT. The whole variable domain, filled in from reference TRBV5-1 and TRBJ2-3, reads KAGVTQTPRYLIKTRGQQVTLSCSPISGHRSVSWYQQTPGQGLQFLFEYFSETQRNKGNFPGRFSGRQFSNSRSEMNVSTLELGDSALYLCASSYGLAGAQRADTQYFGPGTRLTVL.

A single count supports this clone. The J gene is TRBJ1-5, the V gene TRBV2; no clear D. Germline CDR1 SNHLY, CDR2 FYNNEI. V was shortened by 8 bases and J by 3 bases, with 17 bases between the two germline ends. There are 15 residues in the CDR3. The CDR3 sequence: CASRVEVGTNQPQHF. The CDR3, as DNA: TGTGCCAGCCGGGTGGAGGTCGGAACCAATCAGCCCCAGCATTTT.

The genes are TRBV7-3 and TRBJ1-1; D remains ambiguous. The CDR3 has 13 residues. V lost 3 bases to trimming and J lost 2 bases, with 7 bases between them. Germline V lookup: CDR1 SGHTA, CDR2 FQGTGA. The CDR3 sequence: CASSLTQNTEAFF. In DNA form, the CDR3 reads TGTGCCAGCAGCTTGACACAAAACACTGAAGCTTTCTTT.

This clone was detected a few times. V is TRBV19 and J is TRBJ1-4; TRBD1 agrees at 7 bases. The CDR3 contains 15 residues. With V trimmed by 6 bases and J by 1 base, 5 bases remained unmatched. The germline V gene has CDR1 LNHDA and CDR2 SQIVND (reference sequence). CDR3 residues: CASREQGQTNEKLFF. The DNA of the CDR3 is TGTGCCAGTAGGGAACAGGGGCAAACTAATGAAAAACTGTTTTTT.